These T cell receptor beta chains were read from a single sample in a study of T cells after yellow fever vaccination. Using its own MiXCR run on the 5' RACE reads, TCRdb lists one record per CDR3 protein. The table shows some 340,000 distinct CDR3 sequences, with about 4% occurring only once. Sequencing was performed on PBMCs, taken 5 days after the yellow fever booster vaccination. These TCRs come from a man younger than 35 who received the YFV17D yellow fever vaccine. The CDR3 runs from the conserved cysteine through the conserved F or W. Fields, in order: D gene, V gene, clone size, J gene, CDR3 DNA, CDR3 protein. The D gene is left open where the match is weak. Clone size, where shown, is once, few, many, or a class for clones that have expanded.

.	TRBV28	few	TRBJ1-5	TGTGCCAGTATTGGACAGTGGGGGAATCAGCCCCAGCATTTT	CASIGQWGNQPQHF
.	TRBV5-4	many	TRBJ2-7	TGTGCCAGCAGCTTCAACTACGAGCAGTACTTC	CASSFNYEQYF
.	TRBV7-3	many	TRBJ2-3	TGTGCCAGCAGCTTGAATAGGGATACGCAGTATTTT	CASSLNRDTQYF
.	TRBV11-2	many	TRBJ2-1	TGTGCCAGCAGCTTAAGTCAGGGGATGCGAGATGAGCAGTTCTTC	CASSLSQGMRDEQFF
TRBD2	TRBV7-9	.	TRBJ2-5	TGTGCCAGCAGATTTGCTAGCGGACAAGAGACCCAGTACTTC	CASRFASGQETQYF
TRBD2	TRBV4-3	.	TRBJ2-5	TGCGCCAGCAGCCAAGATTTCGGGGGGACCCACGAGACCCAGTACTTC	CASSQDFGGTHETQYF
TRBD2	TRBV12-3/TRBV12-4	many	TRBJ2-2	TGTGCCAGCCGCCCGGGACTAGCGGGGTCCGGGGAGCTGTTTTTT	CASRPGLAGSGELFF
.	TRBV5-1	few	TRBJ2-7	TGCGCCAGCAGCTTGGGTCAGACTCAAAAGTACTTC	CASSLGQTQKYF
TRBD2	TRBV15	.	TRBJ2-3	TGTGCCACCGAACTAGCGGGGGGTCGTGTTGGTACGCAGTATTTT	CATELAGGRVGTQYF
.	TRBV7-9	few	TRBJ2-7	TGTGCCAGCAGTGATATCTACGAGCAGTACTTC	CASSDIYEQYF